Listed below are T cell receptor beta chains from one sample, sequenced in a study of beta chain features in type 1 diabetes. This table comes from immunoSEQ multiplex PCR, and its TCRdb copy is limited to in-frame clones, with some not included. The data hold a few hundred thousand clones, with around 10% observed a single time. The sample comprised central memory CD4+ T cells from blood. All receptors derive from a man aged 30 to 45 with type 1 diabetes. CDR3s include the opening cysteine and the closing phenylalanine or tryptophan. The D gene is left open where the match is weak. Clone size appears in some rows only: once, few, many, or a class for an expanded clone.

TRBJ2-1 . . TRBV7-8 CASSQGNNEQFF TGTGCCAGCAGCCAGGGCAACAATGAGCAGTTCTTC
TRBJ2-1 . . TRBV11-2 CASTKGGEGNNEQFF TGTGCCAGCACTAAAGGGGGAGAGGGAAACAATGAGCAGTTCTTC
TRBJ1-6 . . TRBV10-3 CAIRAGDNSPLHF TGTGCCATCCGGGCAGGGGATAATTCACCCCTCCACTTT
TRBJ1-1 . many TRBV10-3 CAISSDIEAFF TGTGCCATCAGCTCGGACATTGAAGCTTTCTTT
TRBJ2-5 . . TRBV28 CASSFGRETQYF TGTGCCAGCAGTTTCGGGCGGGAGACCCAGTACTTC
TRBJ2-1 . . TRBV5-4 CASSVYLGTLGNEQFF TGTGCCAGCAGCGTTTATCTTGGCACGCTCGGGAATGAGCAGTTCTTC
TRBJ2-3 . . TRBV6-1 CASRDWLRSDTQYF TGTGCCAGCAGGGACTGGCTTAGGTCAGATACGCAGTATTTT
TRBJ2-5 . few TRBV11-3 CASSLHSQETQYF TGTGCCAGCAGCTTACACAGTCAAGAGACCCAGTACTTC
TRBJ2-1 . . TRBV5-1 CASSLRPDSYNEQFF TGCGCCAGCAGCTTGAGGCCCGACTCCTACAATGAGCAGTTCTTC
TRBJ1-5 . many TRBV28 CASTRNNQPQHF TGTGCCAGCACCAGAAATAATCAGCCCCAGCATTTT
TRBJ2-2 . many TRBV5-8 CASSLKGPFTGELFF TGTGCCAGCAGCTTAAAGGGGCCCTTCACCGGGGAGCTGTTTTTT
TRBJ2-5 TRBD1 few TRBV7-6 CASSKDRGGETQYF TGTGCCAGCAGCAAGGACAGGGGGGGAGAGACCCAGTACTTC
TRBJ1-3 TRBD1 few TRBV2 CASGGQVPAGNTIYF TGTGCCAGCGGGGGACAGGTACCCGCTGGAAACACCATATATTTT
TRBJ1-4 TRBD1 . TRBV5-5 CASSVRPGQVNEKLFF TGTGCCAGCAGCGTTCGACCGGGACAGGTTAATGAAAAACTGTTTTTT
TRBJ1-5 . few TRBV28 CASFGEFGNQPQHF TGTGCCAGCTTTGGGGAATTCGGCAATCAGCCCCAGCATTTT
TRBJ1-2 TRBD1 few TRBV7-8 CASSATGVYGYTF TGTGCCAGCAGCGCGACAGGGGTCTATGGCTACACCTTC
TRBJ2-5 . . TRBV4-1 CASSQDRDVETQYF TGCGCCAGCAGCCAAGATCGTGACGTGGAGACCCAGTACTTC
TRBJ2-1 . many TRBV14 CASSPRFNSYNEQFF TGTGCCAGCAGCCCCCGTTTTAACTCCTACAATGAGCAGTTCTTC
TRBJ1-1 . . TRBV7-3 CASSSLGGFLSEAFF TGTGCCAGCAGCTCCCTAGGGGGATTTCTTTCTGAAGCTTTCTTT
TRBJ1-1 TRBD1 . TRBV28 CASTSGQGDTEAFF TGTGCCAGCACCTCGGGACAGGGGGACACTGAAGCTTTCTTT
TRBJ2-7 . . TRBV18 CASSGAAYEQYF TGTGCCAGCTCCGGGGCTGCCTACGAGCAGTACTTC
TRBJ2-1 . few TRBV19 CASTRGSARGYNEQFF TGTGCCAGTACCCGGGGTAGCGCTAGGGGGTACAATGAGCAGTTCTTC
TRBJ1-6 . few TRBV9 CASSDSVADSPLHF TGTGCCAGCAGCGATAGCGTGGCGGATTCACCCCTCCACTTT
TRBJ2-1 TRBD1 few TRBV19 CASSSLQGARWYNEQFF TGTGCCAGTAGTTCTCTTCAGGGGGCTCGTTGGTACAATGAGCAGTTCTTC
TRBJ2-1 TRBD1 . TRBV5-1 CASSLGAGGLYNEQFF TGCGCCAGCAGCTTGGGAGCAGGGGGTCTCTACAATGAGCAGTTCTTC
TRBJ2-1 TRBD1 few TRBV11-1 CASSPVRGRYNEQFF TGTGCCAGCAGCCCTGTCAGGGGGCGATACAATGAGCAGTTCTTC
TRBJ2-3 . many TRBV7-8 CASSLGGPGTDTQYF TGTGCCAGCAGCCTTGGAGGGCCGGGTACAGATACGCAGTATTTT
TRBJ2-7 . few TRBV28 CASTTVTYEQYF TGTGCCAGCACGACTGTAACCTACGAGCAGTACTTC
TRBJ1-5 . . TRBV6-6 CASSPGHKYSNQPQHF TGTGCCAGCAGCCCGGGACATAAATATAGCAATCAGCCCCAGCATTTT
TRBJ1-1 . . TRBV7-9 CASSLRVLNTEAFF TGTGCCAGCAGCCTCAGGGTGCTGAACACTGAAGCTTTCTTT
TRBJ1-5 TRBD1 . TRBV19 CASSTRQGGRQPQHF TGTGCCAGTAGTACCCGACAGGGGGGTCGTCAGCCCCAGCATTTT
TRBJ2-7 . . TRBV5-8 CASSRQSYEQYF TGTGCCAGCAGTAGGCAGTCGTACGAGCAGTACTTC
TRBJ2-7 . . TRBV5-1 CASSPVGQVSSYEQYF TGCGCCAGCAGCCCTGTGGGGCAGGTTAGCTCCTACGAGCAGTACTTC
TRBJ2-6 . few TRBV7-8 CASSSTAGANVLTF TGTGCCAGCAGCTCGACCGCTGGGGCCAACGTCCTGACTTTC
TRBJ2-7 TRBD2 few TRBV6-6 CASSYSRGGYEQYF TGTGCCAGCAGTTACTCCCGGGGGGGCTACGAGCAGTACTTC
TRBJ1-2 TRBD1 many TRBV28 CASSSTGTGNGYTF TGTGCCAGCAGTTCGACCGGGACAGGGAATGGCTACACCTTC
TRBJ2-7 . . TRBV5-1 CASSVMELAYEQYF TGCGCCAGCAGCGTAATGGAACTGGCCTACGAGCAGTACTTC
TRBJ1-6 . . TRBV4-1 CASSQDLIIYNSPLHF TGCGCCAGCAGCCAAGATTTGATCATCTATAATTCACCCCTCCACTTT
TRBJ2-7 . few TRBV2 CASSETGVSYEQYF TGTGCCAGCAGTGAGACAGGAGTCTCCTACGAGCAGTACTTC
TRBJ2-3 TRBD2 few TRBV27 CASSFSGTRPQYF TGTGCCAGCAGTTTCAGTGGGACTAGGCCGCAGTATTTT
TRBJ2-5 . few TRBV6-5 CASSGTSQETQYF TGTGCCAGCAGTGGAACCTCACAAGAGACCCAGTACTTC
TRBJ2-1 TRBD2 many TRBV2 CASSVLAGVGNEQFF TGTGCCAGCAGTGTCCTAGCGGGAGTGGGGAATGAGCAGTTCTTC
TRBJ2-3 . . TRBV11-2 CASSLAGLDTQYF TGTGCCAGCAGCTTAGCGGGCCTAGATACGCAGTATTTT
TRBJ2-4 TRBD1 . TRBV29-1 CSVGRDRDINIQYF TGCAGCGTTGGTAGGGACAGAGACATAAACATTCAGTACTTC
TRBJ2-7 TRBD1 few TRBV6-5 CAIHRDRALEQYF TGTGCCATCCACCGGGACAGGGCACTCGAGCAGTACTTC
TRBJ1-5 . many TRBV19 CASSIRRGNNQPQHF TGTGCCAGTAGTATTCGTCGGGGTAACAATCAGCCCCAGCATTTT
TRBJ1-2 . few TRBV7-9 CASSPGSGGPRGYTF TGTGCCAGCAGCCCAGGGTCCGGGGGGCCGCGGGGCTACACCTTC
TRBJ2-1 TRBD1 . TRBV27 CASSLYRGIDEQFF TGTGCCAGCAGTTTATACAGGGGAATCGATGAGCAGTTCTTC
TRBJ2-1 TRBD1 few TRBV7-9 CASSPWTGINEQFF TGTGCCAGCAGCCCATGGACAGGAATCAATGAGCAGTTCTTC
TRBJ1-2 TRBD1 few TRBV2 CASRIGQGIYGYTF TGTGCCAGCAGAATTGGACAGGGGATATATGGCTACACCTTC
TRBJ1-5 . . TRBV7-9 CASGVGQSNSNQPQHF TGTGCCAGCGGGGTGGGTCAGTCTAATAGCAATCAGCCCCAGCATTTT
TRBJ1-1 TRBD1 few TRBV28 CASSRTGAPTPQDAEAFF TGTGCCAGCAGCCGGACAGGGGCACCTACCCCCCAGGACGCTGAAGCTTTCTTT
TRBJ1-5 . many TRBV19 CASSDTRNQPQHF TGTGCCAGTTCGGACACGCGCAATCAGCCCCAGCATTTT